Each of the 10 T cell receptor beta chains below was sequenced from the same sample in a study of CD8 T cells in ankylosing spondylitis (dated by TCRdb to the late 2010s). Libraries came from 5' RACE. TCRdb shows the sequencer as Illumina MiSeq. Starting from the raw public reads, TCRdb applied fastp trimming at Q25, assembled clones with MiXCR and retained in-frame beta chains. Rows with a matching CDR3 protein are joined into one entry that keeps the most common DNA and genes. For this sample there are around 25,000 distinct CDR3 sequences; roughly 13% appear just once. The top ten constitute about 35% of the sample. The sample consisted of blood. The receptors were sampled from a male donor with ankylosing spondylitis or in good health (not recorded which).

This clonotype has a count of ten or more. For the CDR3, the DNA is TGCGCCAGCAGCTTGAAACAGGGATCGGGATCACCCCTCCACTTT. Translating gives CASSLKQGSGSPLHF. The chain has TRBV5-1 and TRBJ1-6, with D perhaps matching TRBD1 (6 bases). CDR1 and CDR2 (germline): SGHRS, YFSETQ. Trimming removed 1 base at V and 10 bases at J, with 15 bases between. The CDR3 sequence is 15 residues long.

In this sample, this clonotype is medium-sized (0.01 to 0.1%). The rearrangement links TRBV20-1 to TRBJ2-1; 9 bases line up with TRBD1. This CDR3 comprises 15 residues. Germline V gene data show CDR1 as DFQATT and CDR2 as SNEGSKA (reference sequence). V was pared by 5 bases and J by 8 bases, with 13 bases of the junction left unmatched. The CDR3 DNA sequence: TGCAGTGCTCCCCCGGGACAGGGTCAGAGGGATGAGCAGTTCTTC. Its protein product is CSAPPGQGQRDEQFF.

This clonotype was seen a handful of times. V gene TRBV29-1 combines with J gene TRBJ2-2; 7 bases are a match to TRBD1. The CDR3 length is 13 residues. The trim removed 7 bases at V and 5 bases at J, leaving 7 bases unmatched. CDR1 is SQVTM and CDR2 is ANQGSEA in the germline V gene. CDR3 in amino acids: CSGGQSGTGELFF. In DNA, the CDR3 is TGCAGCGGGGGACAGTCGGGGACCGGGGAGCTGTTTTTT.

With regard to this clonotype: This may be a read error, as it is one base from a much larger clone. V usage is TRBV5-1 and J usage is TRBJ2-7; D not certain. The CDR3 is 14 residues long. Germline V gene sequence: CDR1 SGHRS, CDR2 YFSETQ. The CDR3 DNA is TGCGCCAGCAGCCCCGGGTCCCACTCCTACGAGCAGCACTTC. Translating it yields CASSPGSHSYEQHF.

V and J are TRBV20-1 and TRBJ2-4; D perhaps matches TRBD2 (5 bases). This CDR3 spans 14 amino acids. The germline V gene encodes CDR1 DFQATT and CDR2 SNEGSKA (reference sequence). The V and J ends lost 3 bases and 0 bases respectively, with 9 bases between them. Here the CDR3 DNA reads TGCAGTGCTAGGACGGGGTTAGCCAAAAACATTCAGTACTTC. Encoded protein: CSARTGLAKNIQYF.

This clonotype was seen a few times. The chain is built from TRBV28 and TRBJ2-7; D possibly corresponds to TRBD1 (6 bases). Between the trimmed V and J ends, which lost 7 bases and 1 base, there was a span of 11 bases. In germline, CDR1 is MDHEN, CDR2 SYDVKM. This CDR3 spans 13 amino acids. The CDR3 reads CASNPDSSYEQYF. In nucleotides, the CDR3 is TGTGCCAGCAATCCGGACAGTTCCTACGAGCAGTACTTC.

This clonotype was detected only a few times. The chain couples TRBV27 to TRBJ2-1; TRBD1 or TRBD2 may be the D gene (5 bases each). The CDR3 totals 16 residues. With 2 bases removed from V and 2 bases from J, the gap between germline ends came to 13 bases. Germline-derived CDR1 and CDR2 are MNHEY and SMNVEV (reference sequence). In nucleotides, the CDR3 is TGTGCCAGCAGTTTAGGGGACGGGACCACCTACAATGAGCAGTTCTTC. The encoded protein is CASSLGDGTTYNEQFF.

This clonotype was seen ten or more times. This chain connects TRBV20-1 to TRBJ2-7; the D is unclear. V gave up 3 bases and J gave up 5 bases, with 11 bases separating them. The CDR3 consists of 12 residues. Looked up from germline, CDR1 is DFQATT and CDR2 is SNEGSKA (reference sequence). The CDR3 coding sequence is TGCAGTGCTAGGGGCGACGGTCACGAGCAGTACGTC. It translates to CSARGDGHEQYV.

J is TRBJ2-7 and V is TRBV5-1, with a tentative D call TRBD1 (5 bases). Trimming removed 2 bases at V and 5 bases at J, with 17 bases between. Germline V lookup: CDR1 SGHRS, CDR2 YFSETQ. The CDR3 loop spans 15 amino acids. CDR3: CASSLKRGLDHEQYF. The CDR3, as DNA: TGCGCCAGCAGCTTAAAAAGGGGCCTAGATCACGAGCAGTACTTC.

This chain uses TRBV19 with TRBJ2-3, with a weak D call TRBD1 (7 bases). The germline CDR1 and CDR2 sequences are LNHDA and SQIVND (reference sequence). The length of the CDR3 is 17 residues. V gave up 2 bases and J gave up 1 base, with 16 bases separating them. In DNA, the CDR3 is TGTGCCAGTAGTATACGAGGAGGGGGCTTCGGCACAGATACGCAGTATTTT. Its protein product is CASSIRGGGFGTDTQYF. The full variable domain, its missing parts supplied by reference TRBV19 and TRBJ2-3, is DGGITQSPKYLFRKEGQNVTLSCEQNLNHDAMYWYRQDPGQGLRLIYYSQIVNDFQKGDIAEGYSVSREKKESFPLTVTSAQKNPTAFYLCASSIRGGGFGTDTQYFGPGTRLTVL.